The rows below give T cell receptor beta chains drawn from one sample of a study of cytomegalovirus exposure and HLA in healthy donors. Measured with immunoSEQ multiplex PCR; TCRdb has only the in-frame clones, and not every one. This sample has about 160,000 clones, with 70% to 90% found just once. Sequenced input: PBMCs. The receptor source for this set is a woman between 25 and 40 years old in good health and CMV-seropositive. The CDR3 runs from the conserved cysteine through the conserved F or W. A D gene is named only where the DNA matches it firmly. Only some rows state a clone size, as once, few, many or a class for expanded clones.

.	TRBJ2-7	TRBV5-1	TRBD1	TGCGCCAGCAGCCCTCCGGGACAGGGGTTCTCCTACGAGCAGTACTTC	CASSPPGQGFSYEQYF
few	TRBJ1-2	TRBV7-8	TRBD1	TGTGCCAGCAGCCCCGTAGAGGGGGCTAGAGGCTACACCTTC	CASSPVEGARGYTF
.	TRBJ1-6	TRBV30	.	TGTGCCTGGAGTTCTCGCGGCAGCACCCGGGGGACCCTCCACTTT	CAWSSRGSTRGTLHF
.	TRBJ2-3	TRBV6-5	TRBD1	TGTGCCAGCATGCGGACAGGGGGCACAGATACGCAGTATTTT	CASMRTGGTDTQYF
.	TRBJ1-2	TRBV5-4	.	TGTGCCAGCAGCCCAGACAGAAACTATGGCTACACCTTC	CASSPDRNYGYTF
few	TRBJ1-2	TRBV6-4	.	TGTGCCAGCAGTGACGGCGCGAGCGATGGCTACACCTTC	CASSDGASDGYTF
.	TRBJ2-1	TRBV13	TRBD1	TGTGCCAGCAGCTCCCGGGACAGGGAAAATCCCCCTCAGCAGTTCTTC	CASSSRDRENPPQQFF
.	TRBJ1-3	TRBV12-5	TRBD1	TGTGCTAGTGGTTTGCTAGACAGGGGGCGGTTTGGAAACACCATATATTTT	CASGLLDRGRFGNTIYF
.	TRBJ2-7	TRBV6-4	TRBD2	TGTGCCAGCAGGGCAGCCTCGGGCATAGCGGGCGAGCAGTACTTC	CASRAASGIAGEQYF
few	TRBJ2-1	TRBV28	.	TGTGCCAGCAGTTTATACGGGAGCTCCTACAATGAGCAGTTCTTC	CASSLYGSSYNEQFF
.	TRBJ2-1	TRBV5-1	.	TGCGCCAGCAGCTTCAGGGTCCACAGATCCTACAATGAGCAGTTCTTC	CASSFRVHRSYNEQFF